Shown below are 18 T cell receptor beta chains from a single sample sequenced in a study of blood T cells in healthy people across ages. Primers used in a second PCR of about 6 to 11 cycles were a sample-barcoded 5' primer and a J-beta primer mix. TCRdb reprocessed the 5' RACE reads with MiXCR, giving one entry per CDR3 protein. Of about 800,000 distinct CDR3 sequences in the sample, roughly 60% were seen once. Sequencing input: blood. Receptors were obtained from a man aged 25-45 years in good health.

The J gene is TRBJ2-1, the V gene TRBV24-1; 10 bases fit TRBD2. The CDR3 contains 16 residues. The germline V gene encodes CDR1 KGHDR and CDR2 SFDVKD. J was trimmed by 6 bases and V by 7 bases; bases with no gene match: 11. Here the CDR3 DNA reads TGTGCCACCAGCGCCCGTCTAGCGGGAGCCCTCAATGAGCAGTTCTTC. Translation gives CATSARLAGALNEQFF.

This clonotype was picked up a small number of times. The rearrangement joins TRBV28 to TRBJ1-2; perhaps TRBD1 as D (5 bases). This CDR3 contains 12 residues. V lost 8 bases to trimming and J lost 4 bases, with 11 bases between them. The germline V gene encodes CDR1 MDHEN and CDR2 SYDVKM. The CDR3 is CASGTGGYGYTF. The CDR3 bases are TGTGCCAGCGGGACCGGAGGCTATGGCTACACCTTC.

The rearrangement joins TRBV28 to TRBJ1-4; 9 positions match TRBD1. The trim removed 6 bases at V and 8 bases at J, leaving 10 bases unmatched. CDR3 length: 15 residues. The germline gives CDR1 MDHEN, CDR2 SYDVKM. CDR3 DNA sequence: TGTGCCAGCAGATCCGACAGGGGGTTGTGGGAAAAACTGTTTTTT. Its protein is CASRSDRGLWEKLFF.

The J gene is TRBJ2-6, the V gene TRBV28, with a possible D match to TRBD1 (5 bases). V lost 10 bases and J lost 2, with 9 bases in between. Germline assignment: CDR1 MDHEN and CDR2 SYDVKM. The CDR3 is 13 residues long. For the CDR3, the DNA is TGTGCCATCAGGGTTCCTGGGGCCAACGTCCTGACTTTC. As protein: CAIRVPGANVLTF.

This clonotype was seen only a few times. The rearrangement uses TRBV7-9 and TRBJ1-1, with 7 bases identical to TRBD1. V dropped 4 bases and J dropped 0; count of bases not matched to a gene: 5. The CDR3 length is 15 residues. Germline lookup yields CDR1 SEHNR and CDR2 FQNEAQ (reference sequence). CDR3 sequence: CASSSTGQMNTEAFF. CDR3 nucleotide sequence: TGTGCCAGCAGCTCCACGGGACAGATGAACACTGAAGCTTTCTTT.

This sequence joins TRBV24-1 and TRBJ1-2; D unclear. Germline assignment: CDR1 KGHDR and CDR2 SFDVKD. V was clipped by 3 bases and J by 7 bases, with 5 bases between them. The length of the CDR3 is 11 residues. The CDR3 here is CATSDEGGYTF. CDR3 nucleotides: TGTGCCACCAGTGATGAGGGTGGCTACACCTTC.

Written as DNA, the CDR3 is TGTGCCAGCACTCGCCAGCCAGACAGCGCTATGTTGAGCGGCTACACCTTC. Translation: CASTRQPDSAMLSGYTF. The chain joins TRBV9 to TRBJ1-2; D perhaps matches TRBD1 (5 bases). The V end lost 6 bases, the J end lost 8 bases, and 29 bases lay between the germline ends. Germline CDR1 is SGDLS and CDR2 is YYNGEE. The CDR3 has 17 residues.

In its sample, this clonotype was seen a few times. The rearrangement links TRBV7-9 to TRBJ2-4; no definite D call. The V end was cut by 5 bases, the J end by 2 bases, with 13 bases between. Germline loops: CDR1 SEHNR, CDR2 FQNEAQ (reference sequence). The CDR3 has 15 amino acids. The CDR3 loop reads CASSRTSITKNIQYF. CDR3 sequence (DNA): TGTGCCAGCAGCCGGACGAGTATAACCAAAAACATTCAGTACTTC. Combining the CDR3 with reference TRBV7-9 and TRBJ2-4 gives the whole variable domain DTGVSQNPRHKITKRGQNVTFRCDPISEHNRLYWYRQTLGQGPEFLTYFQNEAQLEKSRLLSDRFSAERPKGSFSTLEIQRTEQGDSAMYLCASSRTSITKNIQYFGAGTRLSVL.

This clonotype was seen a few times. The DNA of the CDR3 is TGCAGTGCTAGAGATAAAAGGGGCTACTATGGCTACACCTTC. Its translation: CSARDKRGYYGYTF. The chain links TRBV20-1 to TRBJ1-2, with D possibly TRBD1 on 5 matching bases. There are 14 residues in the CDR3. Germline values: CDR1 DFQATT, CDR2 SNEGSKA (reference sequence). Trimming left V 0 bases short and J 3 bases short, with 11 bases between.

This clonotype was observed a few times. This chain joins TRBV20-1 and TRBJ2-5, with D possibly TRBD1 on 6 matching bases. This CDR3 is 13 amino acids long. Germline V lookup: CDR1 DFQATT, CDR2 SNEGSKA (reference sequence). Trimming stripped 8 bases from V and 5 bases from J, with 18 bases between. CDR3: CSTGPPGFETQYF. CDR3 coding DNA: TGCAGTACAGGGCCCCCAGGGTTCGAGACCCAGTACTTC.

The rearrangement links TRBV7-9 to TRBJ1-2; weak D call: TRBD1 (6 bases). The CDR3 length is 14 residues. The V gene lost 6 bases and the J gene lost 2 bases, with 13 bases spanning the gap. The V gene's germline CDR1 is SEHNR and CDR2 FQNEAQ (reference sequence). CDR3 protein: CASSYLDSNYGYTF. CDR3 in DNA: TGTGCCAGCAGTTACCTGGACAGCAACTATGGCTACACCTTC.

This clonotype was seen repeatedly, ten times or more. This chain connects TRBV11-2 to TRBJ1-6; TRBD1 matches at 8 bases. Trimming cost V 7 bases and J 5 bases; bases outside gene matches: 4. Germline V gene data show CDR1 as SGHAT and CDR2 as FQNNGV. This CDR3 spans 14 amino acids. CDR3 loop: CASTGGPDNSPLHF. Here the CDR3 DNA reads TGTGCCAGCACAGGGGGCCCAGATAATTCACCCCTCCACTTT. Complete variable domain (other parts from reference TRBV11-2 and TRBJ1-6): EAGVAQSPRYKIIEKRQSVAFWCNPISGHATLYWYQQILGQGPKLLIQFQNNGVVDDSQLPKDRFSAERLKGVDSTLKIQPAKLEDSAVYLCASTGGPDNSPLHFGNGTRLTVT.

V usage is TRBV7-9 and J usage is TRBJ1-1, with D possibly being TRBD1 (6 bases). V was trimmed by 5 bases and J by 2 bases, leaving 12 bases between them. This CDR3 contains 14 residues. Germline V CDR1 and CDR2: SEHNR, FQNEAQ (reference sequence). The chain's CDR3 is CASSGGTLNTEAFF. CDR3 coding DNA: TGTGCCAGCAGCGGCGGGACACTTAACACTGAAGCTTTCTTT.

As DNA, the CDR3 is TGCAGCGTTGAGGGAGGGGGCGGAACAAAGGGGGCTTTCTTT. Translation: CSVEGGGGTKGAFF. This chain connects TRBV29-1 to TRBJ1-1; 7 bases are shared with TRBD1. Germline V gives CDR1 SQVTM, CDR2 ANQGSEA. The CDR3 covers 14 residues. The V segment lost 3 bases and the J segment 11 bases; nucleotides outside the gene matches: 15.

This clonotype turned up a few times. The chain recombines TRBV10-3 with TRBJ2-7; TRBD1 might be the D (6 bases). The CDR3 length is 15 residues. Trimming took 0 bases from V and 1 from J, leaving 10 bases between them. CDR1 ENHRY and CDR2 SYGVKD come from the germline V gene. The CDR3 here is CAISESPGVSYEQYF. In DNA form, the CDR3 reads TGTGCCATCAGTGAGTCCCCAGGGGTATCCTACGAGCAGTACTTC.

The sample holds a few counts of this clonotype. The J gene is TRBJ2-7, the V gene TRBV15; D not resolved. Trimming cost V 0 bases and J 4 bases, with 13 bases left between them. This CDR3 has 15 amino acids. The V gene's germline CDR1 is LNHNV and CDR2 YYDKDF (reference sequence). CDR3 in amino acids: CATSRDVVGLYEQYF. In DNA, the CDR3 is TGTGCCACCAGCAGAGATGTGGTGGGGTTATACGAGCAGTACTTC. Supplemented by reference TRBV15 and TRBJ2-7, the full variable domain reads DAMVIQNPRYQVTQFGKPVTLSCSQTLNHNVMYWYQQKSSQAPKLLFHYYDKDFNNEADTPDNFQSRRPNTSFCFLDIRSPGLGDTAMYLCATSRDVVGLYEQYFGPGTRLTVT.

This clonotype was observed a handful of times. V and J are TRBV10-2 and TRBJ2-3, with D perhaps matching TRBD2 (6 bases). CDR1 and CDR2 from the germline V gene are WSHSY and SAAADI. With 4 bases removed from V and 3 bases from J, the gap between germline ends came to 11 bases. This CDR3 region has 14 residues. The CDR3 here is CASSVAGKTDTQYF. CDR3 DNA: TGCGCCAGCAGTGTCGCGGGGAAGACAGATACGCAGTATTTT.

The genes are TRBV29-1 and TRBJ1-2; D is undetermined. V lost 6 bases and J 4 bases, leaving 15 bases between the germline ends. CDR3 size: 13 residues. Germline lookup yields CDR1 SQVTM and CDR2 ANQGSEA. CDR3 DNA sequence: TGCAGCGTCGAGCCAGTCCCGCGCTATGGCTACACCTTC. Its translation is CSVEPVPRYGYTF.